This TCR beta chain was identified during a study of technical replicates of blood from a few donors. The table came from immunoSEQ multiplex PCR; TCRdb's copy has only in-frame clones and leaves some out. The data contain under 85,000 clones, 95% to 98% of them seen just once; the ten biggest clones take up more than 0.15%. Germline loops: CDR1 LNHDA, CDR2 SQIVND (reference sequence). Trimming removed 1 base at V and 2 bases at J, with 15 bases between. The length of the CDR3 is 16 residues. Material for sequencing was T cells isolated from PBMCs. The chain joins TRBV19 to TRBJ2-7; the D is unclear. This TCR was sampled from a human donor in good health. The CDR3 spells CASSIVLRSYTYEQYF. In nucleotides, the CDR3 is TGTGCCAGTAGTATAGTATTGAGGTCATACACCTACGAGCAGTACTTC.